Presented here are 17 T cell receptor beta chains from one specimen sequenced in a study of T-cell memory formation after mild COVID-19. Each CDR3 protein gets one entry after TCRdb re-called the 5' RACE reads with MiXCR. The repertoire includes about 250,000 distinct CDR3 sequences, over 15% of them detected once, and roughly 23% sits in the top ten. The sequenced sample was PBMCs or a T cell subset sorted from them (not recorded which). These TCRs come from a man between 18 and 29 years old who had mild COVID-19 (a few samples of this study predate the infection). Cell type and time point are not known.

V and J are TRBV19 and TRBJ2-7; 7 nucleotides agree with TRBD1. The CDR3 has 14 amino acids. With 3 bases clipped from V and 3 bases from J, the junction kept 5 bases outside the gene matches. The germline CDR1 and CDR2 sequences are LNHDA and SQIVND (reference sequence). The CDR3 protein is CASSIGTEFYEQYF. Here the CDR3 DNA reads TGTGCCAGTAGTATCGGGACAGAATTCTACGAGCAGTACTTC.

A few counts support this clonotype. This sequence joins TRBV4-1 and TRBJ1-1; D not certain. Germline CDR1 is MGHRA and CDR2 is YSYEKL. The V end lost 0 bases, the J end lost 3 bases, and 11 bases lay between the germline ends. This CDR3 is 15 amino acids long. DNA of the CDR3: TGCGCCAGCAGCCAAGAACGGAGTCAGGACACTGAAGCTTTCTTT. Its protein is CASSQERSQDTEAFF.

The chain couples TRBV12-3 or TRBV12-4 to TRBJ2-3, with D tentatively TRBD2 (6 bases). The CDR3 sequence is 13 residues long. V was trimmed by 11 bases and J by 1 base, leaving 13 bases between them. For the CDR3, the DNA is TGTGCCGGTAGGACGGGGGGCACAGATACGCAGTATTTT. As protein: CAGRTGGTDTQYF.

The chain uses TRBV7-3 and TRBJ2-3, with D possibly being TRBD2 (7 bases). Trimming shortened V by 5 bases and J by 0 bases, and 27 bases separated the two germline ends. The CDR3 extends over 20 amino acids. In germline, CDR1 is SGHTA, CDR2 FQGTGA. The CDR3 bases are TGTGCCAGCAGCGTGCGGCCAGTTCTCGCCGGGGGGCCTAGCACAGATACGCAGTATTTT. Its protein is CASSVRPVLAGGPSTDTQYF.

The rearrangement joins TRBV5-1 to TRBJ2-1; D gene ambiguous. This CDR3 spans 14 amino acids. V lost 0 bases and J lost 5, with 9 bases in between. Germline CDR1 reads SGHRS; CDR2 reads YFSETQ. CDR3 nucleotide sequence: TGCGCCAGCAGCTTGGACGGGCGCCACAATGAGCAGTTCTTC. Translated, it gives CASSLDGRHNEQFF.

The chain recombines TRBV5-1 with TRBJ1-3; no firm D call. Germline V gene data show CDR1 as SGHRS and CDR2 as YFSETQ. V was clipped by 0 bases and J by 0 bases, with 4 bases between them. This CDR3 has 14 residues. The CDR3 coding sequence is TGCGCCAGCAGCTTGGCCTTCTCTGGAAACACCATATATTTT. Protein product: CASSLAFSGNTIYF.

This chain joins TRBV6-5 and TRBJ2-7; 11 bases align to TRBD1. V gave up 1 base and J gave up 2 bases; unmatched junction bases: 1. CDR3 length equals 15 residues. CDR1 and CDR2 (germline): MNHEY, SVGAGI. The CDR3 DNA follows: TGTGCCAGCAGTTACTGGACAGGGGGCACCTACGAGCAGTACTTC. Amino acid sequence: CASSYWTGGTYEQYF.

V and J are TRBV12-3 or TRBV12-4 and TRBJ1-3; weak D call: TRBD1 (6 bases). CDR3 length: 16 amino acids. Trimming left V 2 bases short and J 3 bases short, with 14 bases between. The chain's CDR3 is CASSLRGARVGNTIYF. The DNA of the CDR3 is TGTGCCAGCAGTTTAAGGGGGGCACGGGTTGGAAACACCATATATTTT.

The table lists this clonotype with a few counts. This chain connects TRBV18 to TRBJ2-7; no reliable D call. V lost 3 bases and J lost 2, with 5 bases in between. CDR1 and CDR2 (germline): KGHSH, LQKENI. The CDR3 covers 12 residues. The CDR3, as DNA: TGTGCCAGCTCACCGTTAGCCTACGAGCAGTACTTC. Its translation: CASSPLAYEQYF.

The rearrangement joins TRBV20-1 to TRBJ1-2, with D unclear. The V gene's germline CDR1 is DFQATT and CDR2 SNEGSKA (reference sequence). This CDR3 has 10 amino acids. Deletions cut 3 bases from V and 9 bases from J, with 8 bases between. Here the CDR3 reads CSARGESYTF. For the CDR3, the DNA is TGCAGTGCTAGGGGAGAAAGCTACACCTTC.

This clonotype occurred a few times. V usage is TRBV5-1 and J usage is TRBJ2-3; D is perhaps TRBD2 (6 bases). The V end lost 8 bases, the J end lost 2 bases, and 15 bases lay between the germline ends. The CDR3 totals 14 residues. Germline-derived CDR1 and CDR2 are SGHRS and YFSETQ. CDR3 amino acids: CASNSGPNTDTQYF. CDR3 coding DNA: TGCGCCAGTAATAGCGGCCCTAACACAGATACGCAGTATTTT.

V is TRBV10-3 and J is TRBJ1-2; perhaps TRBD1 as D (6 bases). Germline assignment: CDR1 ENHRY and CDR2 SYGVKD. V dropped 5 bases and J dropped 5 bases, with 6 bases sitting between them. The CDR3 sequence is 11 residues long. This chain's CDR3 is CAISQGYGYTF. For the CDR3, the DNA is TGTGCCATCAGTCAGGGGTATGGCTACACCTTC.

This clonotype was seen only a few times. The chain recombines TRBV7-6 with TRBJ1-1; D unclear. Germline CDR1 SGHVS, CDR2 FNYEAQ. The CDR3 sequence is 13 residues long. Trimming stripped 3 bases from V and 5 bases from J, with 10 bases between. CDR3 loop: CASSLGSGTEAFF. The CDR3 region has the DNA TGTGCCAGCAGCTTGGGCTCGGGGACTGAAGCTTTCTTT.

The chain combines TRBV18 with TRBJ1-2; 8 bases agree with TRBD1. In germline, CDR1 is KGHSH, CDR2 LQKENI. This CDR3 has 15 residues. V lost 6 bases, J lost 2 bases, and 8 bases stayed unmatched. CDR3 in amino acids: CASSPGQGNNYGYTF. DNA of the CDR3: TGTGCCAGCTCCCCAGGACAGGGAAACAACTATGGCTACACCTTC.

The rearrangement joins TRBV4-1 to TRBJ1-5; maybe TRBD1 (5 bases). Germline lookup yields CDR1 MGHRA and CDR2 YSYEKL. This CDR3 has 16 amino acids. V lost 1 base to trimming and J lost 5 bases, with 15 bases between them. The CDR3: CASSQVFKTDYQPQHF. The CDR3 DNA follows: TGCGCCAGCAGCCAAGTATTTAAGACAGACTATCAGCCCCAGCATTTT.

This clonotype was seen only a few times. The rearrangement uses TRBV28 and TRBJ2-2; D uncertain. CDR1 and CDR2 (germline): MDHEN, SYDVKM. Trimming took off 8 bases at V and 1 base at J, with 14 bases between the two ends. The CDR3 totals 15 residues. The CDR3 DNA sequence: TGTGCCAGCTCTCCTCTTGGGATGAACACCGGGGAGCTGTTTTTT. It encodes CASSPLGMNTGELFF.

The chain joins TRBV7-2 to TRBJ1-2, with D unresolved. Germline assignment: CDR1 SGHTA and CDR2 FQGNSA. Trimming took off 0 bases at V and 5 bases at J, with 10 bases between the two ends. This CDR3 region has 14 residues. In DNA, the CDR3 is TGTGCCAGCAGCTTAGCGCCCACGAAGTATGGCTACACCTTC. Its protein product is CASSLAPTKYGYTF.